This T cell receptor beta chain was observed in a study of T cell responses to AZD1222 COVID-19 vaccine. The wider study: Pooled in the analysis were second doses at about 4 or about 12 weeks. Whole-study results and caveats: Nearly half of spike-specific TCRs reportedly target unmutated variant regions. Following two doses of AZD1222, Spike-specific TCR breadth and depth rose. Only 6 or 7 individuals given AZD1222 were seropositive at baseline.

Concerning this clone: Its antigen is undetermined.

TCRdb's copy holds only in-frame clones and misses some; the assay was immunoSEQ multiplex PCR. The sample has about 140,000 clones; approximately 90% are singletons. V lost 0 bases, J lost 1 base, and 9 bases lay in between. The CDR3 extends over 15 amino acids. Looked up from germline, CDR1 is MNHEY and CDR2 is SVGEGT. The sequencing used peripheral blood, collected on day 0 of AZD1222 vaccination. This chain joins TRBV6-2 or TRBV6-3 and TRBJ1-2, with D unresolved. The receptor comes from an adult in good health. The CDR3 DNA is TGTGCCAGCAGTTACTCTGCCCGAGGTAACTATGGCTACACCTTC. Protein: CASSYSARGNYGYTF.